What follows are 12 T cell receptor beta chains derived from one specimen sequenced in a study of T cell changes during pregnancy in multiple sclerosis. Using immunoSEQ multiplex PCR, the repertoire was profiled, and TCRdb retains in-frame clones only, with some absent. There are tens of thousands of clones in the sample; around nine tenths occur only once, and 0.3% to 0.4% lies in the top ten. The material sequenced was CD4+ T cells from peripheral blood mononuclear cells, taken in the third trimester of pregnancy. The receptors come from a female donor in good health, enrolled as a control in a pregnancy study.

This clone was detected only a few times. The chain uses TRBV10-3 and TRBJ1-6; 7 positions agree with TRBD1. Per the germline V gene, CDR1 is ENHRY and CDR2 is SYGVKD. This CDR3 contains 16 residues. V dropped 6 bases and J dropped 10; count of bases not matched to a gene: 15. CDR3 amino acids: CAISTGDPPFRSPLHF. DNA for the CDR3: TGTGCCATCAGCACAGGGGATCCGCCGTTTCGCTCACCCCTCCACTTT.

V usage is TRBV6-6 and J usage is TRBJ1-2, with 8 bases matching TRBD1. Trimming at V came to 4 bases and at J to 5 bases, leaving 3 bases not matched to a gene. The CDR3 extends over 13 amino acids. CDR1 is MNHNY, CDR2 SVGAGI, per germline (reference sequence). CDR3 DNA: TGTGCCAGCAGTTCCCAGGGGGCATATGGCTACACCTTC. It is translated as CASSSQGAYGYTF.

The V and J genes are TRBV6-5 and TRBJ2-7; 8 bases agree with TRBD1. Germline V gene data show CDR1 as MNHEY and CDR2 as SVGAGI. The J segment lost 2 bases and the V segment lost 6 bases, leaving 9 bases of the junction unmatched. The CDR3 is 15 amino acids. Here the CDR3 DNA reads TGTGCCAGCAGAACGGGGTCAGGGGGCGCCTACGAGCAGTACTTC. As protein: CASRTGSGGAYEQYF.

V is TRBV19 and J is TRBJ1-5; a possible D gene is TRBD1 (6 bases). CDR1 is LNHDA, CDR2 SQIVND, per germline (reference sequence). Trimming stripped 5 bases from V and 10 bases from J, with 18 bases between. This CDR3 region has 14 residues. CDR3 bases: TGTGCCAGTAGTCCCCTGACAGGCCGGTATCCCCAGCATTTT. Translated, it gives CASSPLTGRYPQHF.

V usage is TRBV30 and J usage is TRBJ2-5; tentative D call: TRBD2 (6 bases). The CDR3 length is 13 residues. Germline CDR1 reads GTSNPN; CDR2 reads SVGIG (reference sequence). V lost 6 bases and J 2 bases, leaving 13 bases between the germline ends. CDR3 bases: TGTGCCTGTAGCGGTGGAAATCAAGAGACCCAGTACTTC. This sequence encodes CACSGGNQETQYF.

This chain uses TRBV7-3 with TRBJ1-1; D may be TRBD1 (5 bases). The length of the CDR3 is 14 residues. V dropped 2 bases and J dropped 4 bases, with 11 bases sitting between them. Germline V gene lookup returns CDR1 SGHTA and CDR2 FQGTGA. In DNA form, the CDR3 reads TGTGCCAGCAGCTTACAGGGAGGGTTCACTGAAGCTTTCTTT. It specifies CASSLQGGFTEAFF.

The J gene is TRBJ2-5, the V gene TRBV18; 10 bases are shared with TRBD2. After removal of 3 bases from V and 2 bases from J, the junction contained 3 bases not matched to a gene. Per germline, CDR1 KGHSH and CDR2 LQKENI. The CDR3 has 15 amino acids. Here the CDR3 DNA reads TGTGCCAGCTCACCGGGAGCGGGAGGGCAAGAGACCCAGTACTTC. This gives the protein CASSPGAGGQETQYF.

V is TRBV28 and J is TRBJ2-7, with a possible D match to TRBD1 (5 bases). The CDR3 consists of 14 residues. The germline V gene has CDR1 MDHEN and CDR2 SYDVKM. The ends were cut back, 2 bases at V and 4 bases at J, with 12 bases in the middle. The CDR3: CASSLVQVTYEQYF. CDR3 bases: TGTGCCAGCAGTTTAGTACAGGTTACGTACGAGCAGTACTTC.

The V gene is TRBV18, the J gene TRBJ1-1; TRBD1 matches 7 bases. V trimming: 3 bases; J trimming: 1 base; junction bases outside the gene matches: 8. The V gene's germline CDR1 is KGHSH and CDR2 LQKENI. The length of the CDR3 is 16 residues. The CDR3 here is CASSPGTGAWNTEAFF. The CDR3 region has the DNA TGTGCCAGCTCACCGGGAACAGGGGCTTGGAACACTGAAGCTTTCTTT.

The chain combines TRBV7-9 with TRBJ1-4; D call uncertain. Trimming removed 1 base at V and 4 bases at J, with 16 bases between. This CDR3 spans 17 amino acids. The germline V gene has CDR1 SEHNR and CDR2 FQNEAQ (reference sequence). Here the CDR3 reads CASSLGATAILNEKLFF. CDR3 sequence (DNA): TGTGCCAGCAGCTTAGGGGCCACAGCAATACTTAATGAAAAACTGTTTTTT.

The chain links TRBV7-6 to TRBJ1-2; D may be TRBD1 (6 bases). V lost 1 base and J lost 2, with 11 bases in between. Germline V lookup: CDR1 SGHVS, CDR2 FNYEAQ. CDR3 length equals 15 residues. The CDR3 sequence is CASSLGAGENYGYTF. CDR3 sequence (DNA): TGTGCCAGCAGCTTAGGTGCAGGGGAGAACTATGGCTACACCTTC.

The chain has TRBV4-1 and TRBJ1-1; D call uncertain. The CDR3 is 16 residues long. V lost 1 base to trimming and J lost 1 base, with 13 bases between them. Germline V lookup: CDR1 MGHRA, CDR2 YSYEKL. The chain's CDR3 is CASSQGALRGNTEAFF. Here the CDR3 DNA reads TGCGCCAGCAGCCAAGGTGCCCTAAGAGGGAACACTGAAGCTTTCTTT.